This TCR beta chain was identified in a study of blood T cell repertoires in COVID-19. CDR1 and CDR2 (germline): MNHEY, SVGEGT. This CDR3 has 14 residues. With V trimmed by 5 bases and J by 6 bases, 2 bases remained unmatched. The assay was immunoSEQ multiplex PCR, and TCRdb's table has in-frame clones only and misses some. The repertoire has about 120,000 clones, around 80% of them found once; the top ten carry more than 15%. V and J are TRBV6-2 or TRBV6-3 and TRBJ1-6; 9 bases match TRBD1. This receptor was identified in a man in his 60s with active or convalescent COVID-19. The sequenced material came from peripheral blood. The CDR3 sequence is CASSRQGVNSPLHF. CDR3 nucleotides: TGTGCCAGCAGTAGACAGGGGGTTAATTCACCCCTCCACTTT.